This T cell receptor beta chain was identified during a study of cytomegalovirus exposure and HLA in healthy donors. J was trimmed by 2 bases and V by 1 base; bases with no gene match: 6. In germline, CDR1 is SGHRS, CDR2 YFSETQ. The CDR3 consists of 15 residues. PCR was performed using 60 Vbeta and 13 Jbeta primers. TCRdb keeps only in-frame clones here, not all; method: immunoSEQ multiplex PCR. This sample has roughly 220,000 clones, with around 80% found just once. Sequenced input: PBMCs. This sequence originates from a man aged 45-65 years in good health and CMV-seronegative. This sequence joins TRBV5-1 and TRBJ2-7, with TRBD1 matching 7 bases. Here the CDR3 DNA reads TGCGCCAGCAGCTTGACAGGGGATTCTGCCTACGAGCAGTACTTC. This codes for CASSLTGDSAYEQYF.